What follows is one T cell receptor (beta chain) and its context. The data were obtained in a study of CD8 T cells in Susac syndrome. This CDR3 has 16 residues. The germline gives CDR1 ENHRY, CDR2 SYGVKD. V lost 0 bases and J lost 4, with 15 bases in between. RNA, at about 0.5 to 1 ug, was reverse transcribed with random hexamers. MiXCR was run by TCRdb on the immunoSEQ multiplex PCR reads, yielding one entry per CDR3 protein. The sample carries approximately 230,000 distinct CDR3 sequences, about 93% recorded once. This rearrangement joins TRBV10-3 to TRBJ2-5, with D tentatively TRBD1 (6 bases). Sequenced material: CD4+ T cells from PBMCs. The TCR comes from a human donor with multiple sclerosis. CDR3 sequence: CAISESDQGSGETQYF. CDR3 nucleotide sequence: TGTGCCATCAGTGAGTCGGATCAGGGGTCGGGAGAGACCCAGTACTTC.